These 10 T cell receptor beta chains originate from one sample sequenced in a study of TIL therapy for anti-PD-1-resistant metastatic lung cancer. Time point described: pre-treatment sample, taken before nivolumab and TIL therapy. The immunoSEQ assay was v3. Data came from immunoSEQ multiplex PCR; TCRdb stores just in-frame clones and leaves some out. Of approximately 17,000 clones listed, about 80% are singletons. The sample was blood, taken at baseline. Receptor source: a person between 25 and 80 years old with non-small cell lung cancer.

This chain connects TRBV19 to TRBJ1-2; D is uncertain. Germline-derived CDR1 and CDR2 are LNHDA and SQIVND (reference sequence). V lost 7 bases and J 7 bases, leaving 19 bases between the germline ends. This CDR3 contains 14 residues. The CDR3 DNA is TGTGCCAGTAAAAGATGGCTCGAAGGAGCTGGCTACACCTTC. Residues: CASKRWLEGAGYTF. The full variable domain, rest sourced from reference TRBV19 and TRBJ1-2, is DGGITQSPKYLFRKEGQNVTLSCEQNLNHDAMYWYRQDPGQGLRLIYYSQIVNDFQKGDIAEGYSVSREKKESFPLTVTSAQKNPTAFYLCASKRWLEGAGYTFGSGTRLTVV.

This chain links TRBV7-2 with TRBJ2-7; D ambiguous. The CDR3 has 11 residues. Looked up from germline, CDR1 is SGHTA and CDR2 is FQGNSA. Trimming left V 5 bases short and J 4 bases short, with 6 bases between. The CDR3: CASSPLYEQYF. DNA for the CDR3: TGTGCCAGCAGCCCACTTTACGAGCAGTACTTC.

This clone was found a few times. The rearrangement joins TRBV2 to TRBJ1-1; possible D gene TRBD1, 5 bases. V was shortened by 6 bases and J by 3 bases, with 14 bases between the two germline ends. This CDR3 is 14 amino acids long. Germline loops: CDR1 SNHLY, CDR2 FYNNEI. CDR3 region: CASRATGRDTEAFF. The CDR3 DNA sequence: TGTGCCAGCAGAGCAACGGGCAGGGACACTGAAGCTTTCTTT.

The V and J genes are TRBV12-3 or TRBV12-4 and TRBJ1-5; no reliable D call. This CDR3 region has 13 residues. V lost 2 bases and J lost 0, with 2 bases in between. The CDR3 region has the DNA TGTGCCAGCAGTTTAAATAGCAATCAGCCCCAGCATTTT. Protein: CASSLNSNQPQHF.

V and J are TRBV6-4 and TRBJ2-3; 8 bases line up with TRBD2. Germline assignment: CDR1 MRHNA and CDR2 SNTAGT. J gave up 4 bases and V 4 bases, and 1 base lay outside the gene matches. The CDR3 contains 13 residues. CDR3 sequence reads: CASSAGGPDTQYF. CDR3 bases: TGTGCCAGCAGTGCGGGAGGGCCAGATACGCAGTATTTT.

V usage is TRBV6-2 or TRBV6-3 and J usage is TRBJ1-2, with 7 positions matching TRBD1. V lost 1 base and J lost 4; bases outside the gene matches: 6. The CDR3 length is 15 residues. The germline V gene encodes CDR1 MNHEY and CDR2 SVGEGT. The CDR3 loop reads CASSYWETGSYGYTF. The CDR3 DNA is TGTGCCAGCAGTTACTGGGAGACAGGGAGCTATGGCTACACCTTC.

The rearrangement uses TRBV19 and TRBJ2-7, with D uncertain. The CDR3 runs to 15 residues. Germline-derived CDR1 and CDR2 are LNHDA and SQIVND (reference sequence). Trimming pared 5 bases from V and 3 bases from J, leaving 17 bases between. CDR3 DNA: TGTGCCAGTAGTCCAAGCCTCGGCTCGGACTACGAGCAGTACTTC. This gives the protein CASSPSLGSDYEQYF.

The CDR3 spells CASSSLAGGRSEQFF. For the CDR3, the DNA is TGTGCCAGCAGCTCTCTAGCGGGGGGGCGAAGTGAGCAGTTCTTC. V is TRBV7-3 and J is TRBJ2-1; 12 bases are shared with TRBD2. Germline lookup yields CDR1 SGHTA and CDR2 FQGTGA. The CDR3 has 15 amino acids. J gave up 9 bases and V 4 bases, and 7 bases lay outside the gene matches.

The chain combines TRBV6-6 with TRBJ2-7; 10 nucleotides agree with TRBD1. Germline V lookup: CDR1 MNHNY, CDR2 SVGAGI (reference sequence). The trim removed 2 bases at V and 3 bases at J, leaving 4 bases unmatched. This CDR3 is built from 15 residues. As DNA, the CDR3 is TGTGCCAGCAGTTACGGGGGACAGGGGATCTACGAGCAGTACTTC. Residues: CASSYGGQGIYEQYF.

CDR3 in amino acids: CARSLIGTGDRGYTF. CDR3 in DNA: TGTGCCAGAAGCTTGATCGGGACAGGAGACCGCGGCTACACCTTC. V usage is TRBV7-5 and J usage is TRBJ1-2; the table's TRBD1 call for D was not verified on the DNA. TRBV7-5 is a pseudogene. CDR3 length: 15 amino acids.